This T cell receptor beta chain comes out of a study of PD-1 blockade in classical Hodgkin lymphoma. Study-wide findings and caveats: Possibly reflecting disease activity or prior therapy, repertoire differences have causes that remain undefined. Newly diagnosed patients were reported to exhibit reduced baseline TCR diversity relative to healthy donors.

Germline CDR1 and CDR2: SGDLS and YYNGEE. Deletions cut 4 bases from V and 8 bases from J, with 18 bases between. This CDR3 has 14 amino acids. A remark on this clone: Its specificity is not known.

TCRdb's table, derived via immunoSEQ multiplex PCR, lists solely in-frame clones and lacks some. The sample gives about 100,000 clones, 89% of which show up once; just under 20% is in the top ten. Brentuximab vedotin exposure varied among the patients, all of whom had relapsed after autologous stem cell transplantation. This chain connects TRBV9 to TRBJ1-1; no clear D gene. Here the sequenced sample was peripheral blood mononuclear cells (PBMCs), taken before the second cycle of nivolumab. The receptor was isolated from a human donor with classical Hodgkin lymphoma. The CDR3 protein is CASSLPGGTGEAFF. The CDR3 DNA is TGTGCCAGCAGCCTACCCGGTGGCACGGGGGAAGCTTTCTTT. Drawing the rest from reference TRBV9 and TRBJ1-1, the complete variable domain is DSGVTQTPKHLITATGQRVTLRCSPRSGDLSVYWYQQSLDQGLQFLIQYYNGEERAKGNILERFSAQQFPDLHSELNLSSLELGDSALYFCASSLPGGTGEAFFGQGTRLTVV.